The rows below give T cell receptor beta chains drawn from one sample of a study of cytotoxic CD8 clonotypes in ibrutinib-treated CLL. The table came from immunoSEQ multiplex PCR; TCRdb's copy has only in-frame clones and leaves some out. This sample has about 24,000 clones, with 55% to 85% found just once. The sample in question was PBMCs, obtained after 12 months of ibrutinib treatment. The receptor source for this set is a human donor with chronic lymphocytic leukemia. Each CDR3 is given with its conserved first and last residue. Each record gives: V gene, J gene, D gene, clone size, CDR3 DNA, CDR3 protein. The D gene is left open where the match is weak. Part of the rows lack a size; the others show once, few, many or a class for expanded clones.

TRBV30	TRBJ2-3	TRBD1	-	TGTGCCTGGAGTCAGGGGGCGGCAGATACGCAGTATTTT	CAWSQGAADTQYF
TRBV28	TRBJ2-5	-	-	TGTGCCAGCAGTTTCGAGGAGACCCAGTACTTC	CASSFEETQYF
TRBV2	TRBJ2-7	TRBD1	few	TGTGCCAGCATAAAGGACAGGGGGGCCGAGCAGTACTTC	CASIKDRGAEQYF
TRBV9	TRBJ2-1	-	-	TGTGCCAGCAGCCCCTGGACAGCCGACAATGAGCAGTTCTTC	CASSPWTADNEQFF
TRBV5-6	TRBJ1-5	-	-	TGTGCCAGCAGCTTGGCAGGTAGATTCAATCAGCCCCAGCATTTT	CASSLAGRFNQPQHF
TRBV5-1	TRBJ2-1	TRBD1	-	TGCGCCAGCAGCCCGGCCGGGACAGGGGGTCCCCAGCACTACAATGAGCAGTTCTTC	CASSPAGTGGPQHYNEQFF
TRBV5-1	TRBJ2-1	TRBD1	-	TGCGCCAGCAGCTCCCGGGACAGGTTGTCCAATGAGCAGTTCTTC	CASSSRDRLSNEQFF
TRBV7-2	TRBJ2-2	-	once	TGTGCCAGCAGCTTAGCGGGGATGGACACCGGGGAGCTGTTTTTT	CASSLAGMDTGELFF
TRBV2	TRBJ2-5	-	few	TGTGCCAGCAAGGGGTACCAAGAGACCCAGTACTTC	CASKGYQETQYF
TRBV5-4	TRBJ1-2	-	-	TGTGCCAGCAGCCCCGGGGACCGGGTGAACTATGGCTACACCTTC	CASSPGDRVNYGYTF
TRBV27	TRBJ2-7	-	few	TGTGCCAGCAGTTTGGGGGATTCCTACGAGCAGTACTTC	CASSLGDSYEQYF
TRBV7-9	TRBJ1-5	TRBD1	once	TGTGCCAGCAGCTTAGGGGGGGACAGGGGCAGCAATCAGCCCCAGCATTTT	CASSLGGDRGSNQPQHF
TRBV18	TRBJ2-2	-	few	TGTGCCAGCTCACCACTGGCGAGGGAGCTGTTTTTT	CASSPLARELFF
TRBV6-1	TRBJ2-1	TRBD2	-	TGTGCCAGCAGTGAGAGAAGCGGGGCCCAGAGGGAGCAGTTCTTC	CASSERSGAQREQFF
TRBV28	TRBJ1-2	-	once	TGTGCCAGCAGTTTATGGGGCGAGGGGGGCTACTATGGCTACACCTTC	CASSLWGEGGYYGYTF
TRBV5-6	TRBJ2-2	TRBD1	-	TGTGCCAGCAGCTTGGGGGACAGGGATACCGGGGAGCTGTTTTTT	CASSLGDRDTGELFF
TRBV21-1	TRBJ2-7	-	once	TGTGCCAGCAGCAGAAGGACAGAAGACTCCTACGAGCAGTACTTC	CASSRRTEDSYEQYF
TRBV11-3	TRBJ2-2	TRBD2	-	TGTGCCAGCAGCCGAAGGGAGCGGGGGGGCCGCACCGGGGAGCTGTTTTTT	CASSRRERGGRTGELFF
TRBV7-2	TRBJ2-3	-	once	TGTGCCAGCAGCTTAGCGGGGGGCCAGACAGATACGCAGTATTTT	CASSLAGGQTDTQYF